This TCR beta chain derives from a study of blood T cell repertoires in COVID-19. Original analysis: Amplification of reference gene primers provided the estimated nucleated cell counts. Assay used: immunoSEQ multiplex PCR; TCRdb lists only in-frame clones, some missing. Clone size and the V and J calls come from that table; the DNA yielded D and trimming. The repertoire holds over 200,000 clones, around 91% seen once, with around 16% in the top ten. Participants in the exposed group had met a COVID-19 case in the 2 weeks before joining the study. Losses at the gene ends were 3 bases for V and 0 bases for J; bases not matched to a gene: 6. This CDR3 has 16 amino acids. The germline V gene has CDR1 KGHSH and CDR2 LQKENI.

This chain connects TRBV18 to TRBJ1-2, with 8 bases lining up with TRBD1. This sequence originates from a man aged 30 to 45 who had been exposed to COVID-19. The source material was PBMCs or T cells enriched from blood (not recorded which). CDR3 DNA: TGTGCCAGCTCACCGACCGGGACAGGAGCTAACTATGGCTACACCTTC. Its translation is CASSPTGTGANYGYTF.